A selection of T cell receptor beta chains follows, all from one sample in a study of blood T cell repertoires in COVID-19. The protocol was immunoSEQ multiplex PCR, while the TCRdb copy is restricted to in-frame clones and leaves out a portion. The sample has a few hundred thousand clones, around 92% seen once. The sample comprised peripheral blood. These receptors came from a person aged 18-35 years with COVID-19, enrolled during active disease. Each CDR3 is given with its conserved first and last residue.

v_call	cdr3_aa
TRBV6-5	CASIGRVGGYTF
TRBV7-9	CASSLAPGQQETQYF
TRBV6-1	CASSDGQYYEQYF
TRBV18	CASSLRQGASNEQFF
TRBV5-1	CASSFPRDTFAIQETQYF
TRBV28	CASSLAGKGNTGELFF
TRBV21-1	CASSSWPADTEAFF
TRBV13	CASSDSRGFNVLTF
TRBV24-1	CATSRGFGGELFF
TRBV10-3	CAIGQGAYEQYF
TRBV6-5	CASSYPQGSGANVLTF
TRBV7-2	CASSLTGSSGETQYF
TRBV21-1	CASSKCGDRALKPRPGELFF
TRBV18	CASSIGQAYEQYF
TRBV10-1	CASSWGTAQETQYF
TRBV6-2/TRBV6-3	CASSYSGHGASEQFF
TRBV4-1	CASSVPLPPSFLPSNEQFF
TRBV6-5	CASSYSRGSFSYEQYF
TRBV11-2	CASSPRQGWDGYTF
TRBV27	CASSYRAGLTDTQYF
TRBV19	CASSILGTSENEQFF
TRBV5-6	CASSFRKREGRPYNEQFF
TRBV25-1	CASSDAPGELFF
TRBV28	CASSLGKGEQFF
TRBV20-1	CSASDLRREGVNEQFF
TRBV3-1/TRBV3-2	CASSQVGDPRGVGELFF
TRBV2	CASTREGTGYTF
TRBV7-9	CASSSPSSTNEKLFF
TRBV27	CASTLLGGTEAFF
TRBV19	CASSMGQGMGGYTF
TRBV5-1	CASSVAGGASYEQYF
TRBV14	CASSQGLGMTYEQYF
TRBV19	CASSGTTGGYEQYF
TRBV2	CASSELLAGTDTQYF
TRBV10-3	CAISESRENQETQYF
TRBV5-8	CASSIGQGLNEQYF
TRBV27	CASSPFTGATEAFF
TRBV7-3	CASALVQGPSYEQYF